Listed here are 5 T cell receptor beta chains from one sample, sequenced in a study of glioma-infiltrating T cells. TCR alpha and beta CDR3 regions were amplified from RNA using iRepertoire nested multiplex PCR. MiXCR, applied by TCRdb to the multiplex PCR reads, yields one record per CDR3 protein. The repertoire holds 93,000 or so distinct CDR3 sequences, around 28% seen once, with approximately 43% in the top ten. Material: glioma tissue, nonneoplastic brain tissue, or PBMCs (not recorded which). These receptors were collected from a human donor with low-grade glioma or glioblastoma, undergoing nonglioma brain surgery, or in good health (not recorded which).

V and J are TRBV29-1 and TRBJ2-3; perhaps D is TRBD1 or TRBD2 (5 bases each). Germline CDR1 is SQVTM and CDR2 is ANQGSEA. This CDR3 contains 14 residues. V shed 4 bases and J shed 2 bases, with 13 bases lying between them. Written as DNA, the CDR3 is TGCAGCGTTGGGGTGGGGACCTACACAGATACGCAGTATTTT. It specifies CSVGVGTYTDTQYF.

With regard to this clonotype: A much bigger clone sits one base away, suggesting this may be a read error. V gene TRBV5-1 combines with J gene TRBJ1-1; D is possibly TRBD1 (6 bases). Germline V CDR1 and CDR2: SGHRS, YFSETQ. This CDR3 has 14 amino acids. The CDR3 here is CASNPGQTNTKAFF. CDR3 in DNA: TGCGCCAGCAACCCAGGACAGACAAACACTAAAGCTTTCTTT.

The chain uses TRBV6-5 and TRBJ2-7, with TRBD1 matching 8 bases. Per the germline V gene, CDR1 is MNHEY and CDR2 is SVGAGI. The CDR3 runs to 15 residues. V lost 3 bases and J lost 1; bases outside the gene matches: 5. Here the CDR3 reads CASSYTGGSSYEQYF. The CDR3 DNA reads TGTGCCAGCAGTTATACAGGGGGTAGTTCCTACGAGCAGTACTTC.

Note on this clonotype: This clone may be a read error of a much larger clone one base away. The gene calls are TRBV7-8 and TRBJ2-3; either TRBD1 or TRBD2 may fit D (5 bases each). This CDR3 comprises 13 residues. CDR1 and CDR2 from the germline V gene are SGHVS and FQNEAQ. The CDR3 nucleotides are TGTGCCGGCAGCTTGGGACCAATAGAAACGCAGTATTTT. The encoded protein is CAGSLGPIETQYF.

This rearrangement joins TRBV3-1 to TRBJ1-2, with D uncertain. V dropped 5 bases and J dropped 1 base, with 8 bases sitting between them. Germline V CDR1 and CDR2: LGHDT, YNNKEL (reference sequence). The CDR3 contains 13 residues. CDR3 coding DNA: TGTGCCAGCAGCTCCGGTTATAACTATGGCTACACCTTC. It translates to CASSSGYNYGYTF. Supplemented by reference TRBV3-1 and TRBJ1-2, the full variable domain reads DTAVSQTPKYLVTQMGNDKSIKCEQNLGHDTMYWYKQDSKKFLKIMFSYNNKELIINETVPNRFSPKSPDKAHLNLHINSLELGDSAVYFCASSSGYNYGYTFGSGTRLTVV.